These 25 T cell receptor beta chains share one sample of origin, sequenced in a study of CD8+ T cells in alopecia areata. Extraction and reverse transcription of RNA yielded cDNA as the sequencing template. The table came from immunoSEQ multiplex PCR; TCRdb's copy has only in-frame clones and leaves some out. The data show over 250,000 clones, with 45% to 70% seen just once and around 0.92% held by the top ten. Treatment meaning: oral pan-JAK inhibitor, 5-10 mg twice daily. This sample comprised CD4+ T cells sorted from blood, obtained between weeks 51 and 52, from a patient treated with tofacitinib. These receptors were obtained from a human donor with alopecia areata.

This sequence joins TRBV30 and TRBJ1-6; D unclear. Germline loops: CDR1 GTSNPN, CDR2 SVGIG (reference sequence). This CDR3 region has 13 residues. Between the trimmed V and J ends, which lost 0 bases and 6 bases, there was a span of 6 bases. The CDR3 loop is CAWSVGPNSPLHF. The CDR3 DNA sequence: TGTGCCTGGAGTGTAGGACCTAATTCACCCCTCCACTTT.

The chain links TRBV7-9 to TRBJ2-7; 13 bases agree with TRBD2. Trimming took 1 base from V and 6 from J; bases not matched to a gene: 9. There are 17 residues in the CDR3. CDR1 is SEHNR and CDR2 is FQNEAQ in the germline V gene (reference sequence). In DNA form, the CDR3 reads TGTGCCAGCAGCTTAGTAAGACTAGCGGGGGGCCTAGTCGAGCAGTACTTC. This sequence encodes CASSLVRLAGGLVEQYF.

This rearrangement joins TRBV29-1 to TRBJ2-3, with D uncertain. The CDR3 has 10 residues. CDR1 and CDR2 from the germline V gene are SQVTM and ANQGSEA. Trimming took 6 bases from V and 4 from J, leaving 5 bases between them. In DNA, the CDR3 is TGCAGCGTCCAGTCAGATACGCAGTATTTT. Amino acids: CSVQSDTQYF.

Written as DNA, the CDR3 is TGTGCCTGGAGTGCTCGAGGACAGCTATTTAGCAATGAGCAGTTCTTC. Its protein product is CAWSARGQLFSNEQFF. The J gene is TRBJ2-1, the V gene TRBV30, with a tentative D call TRBD1 (6 bases). The CDR3 contains 16 residues. Germline V CDR1 and CDR2: GTSNPN, SVGIG (reference sequence). With 1 base removed from V and 6 bases from J, the gap between germline ends came to 19 bases.

The chain joins TRBV7-9 to TRBJ2-7, with D possibly matching TRBD1 (6 bases). The CDR3 has 14 amino acids. Germline CDR1 reads SEHNR; CDR2 reads FQNEAQ (reference sequence). V was clipped by 1 base and J by 3 bases, with 10 bases between them. The CDR3 sequence is CASSLDATGYEQYF. In nucleotides, the CDR3 is TGTGCCAGCAGCTTAGACGCGACAGGCTACGAGCAGTACTTC.

This clone was found a few times. The V call is TRBV19, the J call TRBJ2-7; no firm D call. From germline, CDR1 is LNHDA and CDR2 SQIVND (reference sequence). The CDR3 spans 13 residues. Deletions cut 3 bases from V and 1 base from J, with 7 bases between. This CDR3 is CASSIGTSYEQYF. The CDR3 nucleotides are TGTGCCAGTAGTATCGGCACTTCCTACGAGCAGTACTTC.

This clone was seen a handful of times. The chain joins TRBV7-9 to TRBJ2-1; TRBD2 matches 9 bases. The CDR3 is 14 residues long. CDR1 is SEHNR and CDR2 is FQNEAQ in the germline V gene (reference sequence). V trimming: 5 bases; J trimming: 5 bases; junction bases outside the gene matches: 4. CDR3 residues: CASSLSGGNNEQFF. DNA for the CDR3: TGTGCCAGCAGCCTAAGCGGGGGGAACAATGAGCAGTTCTTC.

This chain joins TRBV14 and TRBJ2-7; 7 bases align to TRBD1. The CDR3 sequence is 13 residues long. Looked up from germline, CDR1 is SGHDN and CDR2 is FVKESK. Trimming at V came to 4 bases and at J to 3 bases, leaving 3 bases not matched to a gene. The CDR3 is CASSPRDSYEQYF. Here the CDR3 DNA reads TGTGCCAGCAGCCCAAGGGACAGCTACGAGCAGTACTTC.

The chain couples TRBV5-1 to TRBJ1-1; D not resolved. V shed 0 bases and J shed 4 bases, with 7 bases lying between them. The CDR3 has 13 amino acids. Germline lookup yields CDR1 SGHRS and CDR2 YFSETQ. CDR3 residues: CASSLEASTEAFF. The CDR3 nucleotides are TGCGCCAGCAGCTTGGAGGCCAGCACTGAAGCTTTCTTT.

V usage is TRBV30 and J usage is TRBJ2-7; D call uncertain. The CDR3 is made up of 12 amino acids. The V gene's germline CDR1 is GTSNPN and CDR2 SVGIG (reference sequence). With 4 bases removed from V and 0 bases from J, the gap between germline ends came to 7 bases. The CDR3 spells CAWMVSSYEQYF. The CDR3 bases are TGTGCCTGGATGGTTAGCTCCTACGAGCAGTACTTC.

V gene TRBV4-1 combines with J gene TRBJ2-5, with D unresolved. The CDR3 is made up of 15 amino acids. CDR1 is MGHRA and CDR2 is YSYEKL in the germline V gene. Between the trimmed V and J ends, which lost 8 bases and 3 bases, there was a span of 19 bases. The CDR3 DNA sequence: TGCGCCAGCCGAAAGGCGGCGGCGACGGAAGAGACCCAGTACTTC. Its translation is CASRKAAATEETQYF.

This sequence joins TRBV6-5 and TRBJ2-5; D is uncertain. CDR3 length: 13 amino acids. Germline assignment: CDR1 MNHEY and CDR2 SVGAGI. V dropped 6 bases and J dropped 2 bases, with 10 bases sitting between them. CDR3 coding DNA: TGTGCCAGCAGGGCTGGACGGCAAGAGACCCAGTACTTC. Translating it yields CASRAGRQETQYF.

Only a few counts were recorded for this clone. The chain couples TRBV29-1 to TRBJ2-1; D is unclear. V dropped 1 base and J dropped 2 bases, with 6 bases sitting between them. The CDR3 spans 13 residues. Looked up from germline, CDR1 is SQVTM and CDR2 is ANQGSEA. For the CDR3, the DNA is TGCAGCGTTGAAGGCAAGACCTACAATGAGCAGTTCTTC. The encoded protein is CSVEGKTYNEQFF.

This chain links TRBV27 with TRBJ2-1; 10 bases match TRBD1. Looked up from germline, CDR1 is MNHEY and CDR2 is SMNVEV (reference sequence). The CDR3 totals 14 residues. After removal of 8 bases from V and 10 bases from J, the junction contained 11 bases not matched to a gene. The CDR3 bases are TGTGCCAGCCGCCCGGGACAGGGGTCCTCGGAGCAGTTCTTC. This sequence encodes CASRPGQGSSEQFF.

V and J are TRBV25-1 and TRBJ1-1; D perhaps matches TRBD1 (6 bases). This CDR3 is 15 amino acids long. V was pared by 2 bases and J by 4 bases, with 14 bases between. Germline lookup yields CDR1 MGHDK and CDR2 SYGVNS. CDR3 region: CASSEPGGRTTEAFF. The CDR3 nucleotides read TGTGCCAGCAGTGAACCCGGGGGCAGGACCACTGAAGCTTTCTTT.

The chain links TRBV20-1 to TRBJ1-1, with D uncertain. CDR3 size: 10 residues. Germline lookup yields CDR1 DFQATT and CDR2 SNEGSKA (reference sequence). In nucleotides, the CDR3 is TGCAGCACACTGGATGGGATGGCTTTCTTT. This encodes CSTLDGMAFF.

In this sample, this clone turned up once. V is TRBV29-1 and J is TRBJ2-7; 11 bases are shared with TRBD1. The CDR3 contains 14 residues. Germline V CDR1 and CDR2: SQVTM, ANQGSEA. V shed 5 bases, J shed 0 bases, and the junction held 3 bases outside the gene matches. The CDR3 DNA reads TGCAGCGTTAGGGACAGGGGGACCTCCTACGAGCAGTACTTC. Encoded protein: CSVRDRGTSYEQYF.

The chain carries TRBV5-1 and TRBJ2-1; D possibly corresponds to TRBD2 (6 bases). This CDR3 is built from 15 residues. The V end lost 5 bases, the J end lost 2 bases, and 14 bases lay between the germline ends. Looked up from germline, CDR1 is SGHRS and CDR2 is YFSETQ. CDR3: CASSSRGVTYNEQFF. The CDR3 DNA follows: TGCGCCAGCAGTTCCCGCGGGGTGACCTACAATGAGCAGTTCTTC.

In the case of this clone: The junction departs from germline at one end; a sequencing error may be responsible. V is TRBV11-1 and J is TRBJ2-7, with D perhaps given as TRBD1 or TRBD2 (5 bases each). The length of the CDR3 is 13 residues. Germline V gene data show CDR1 as SGHAT and CDR2 as FQDESV (reference sequence). The CDR3, as DNA: TGCGCCAGCAGCCGCACAGGTACTAGCGAGCAGTACTTC. This translates into CASSRTGTSEQYF.

This chain connects TRBV30 to TRBJ2-2, with D maybe TRBD1 (8 bases). This CDR3 spans 14 amino acids. The V end lost 1 base, the J end lost 4 bases, and 10 bases lay between the germline ends. Germline values: CDR1 GTSNPN, CDR2 SVGIG (reference sequence). CDR3: CAWSDRGGTGELFF. The CDR3 coding sequence is TGTGCCTGGAGTGACAGGGGGGGCACCGGGGAGCTGTTTTTT.

This chain connects TRBV11-3 to TRBJ2-5; D might be TRBD1 (6 bases). The germline V gene has CDR1 SGHNT and CDR2 YENEEA. Deletions cut 5 bases from V and 2 bases from J, with 15 bases between. This CDR3 contains 15 residues. The DNA for the CDR3 is TGTGCCAGCAGCCCAGGGACATCCGGACAAGAGACCCAGTACTTC. Encoded protein: CASSPGTSGQETQYF.

This clone was recorded only once. This chain connects TRBV2 to TRBJ2-1, with D hard to call. From germline, CDR1 is SNHLY and CDR2 FYNNEI. The V end lost 6 bases, the J end lost 6 bases, and 12 bases lay between the germline ends. This CDR3 is built from 13 residues. The CDR3 loop reads CASRADGGNEQFF. CDR3 coding DNA: TGTGCCAGCAGGGCGGACGGCGGCAATGAGCAGTTCTTC.

This clone showed up just a few times. DNA of the CDR3: TGTGCCAGCAGCCCAGAGTTATCTGGGGCCAACGTCCTGACTTTC. Its protein product is CASSPELSGANVLTF. The chain recombines TRBV7-2 with TRBJ2-6; the D is unclear. The germline V gene encodes CDR1 SGHTA and CDR2 FQGNSA. The CDR3 totals 15 residues. V lost 5 bases and J lost 1, with 9 bases in between.

V and J are TRBV9 and TRBJ1-1; D not resolved. Trimming cost V 1 base and J 0 bases, with 4 bases left between them. This CDR3 is 13 amino acids long. Germline V lookup: CDR1 SGDLS, CDR2 YYNGEE. CDR3 DNA sequence: TGTGCCAGCAGCGTATTGATGAACACTGAAGCTTTCTTT. Its protein is CASSVLMNTEAFF.

The chain employs TRBV5-1 and TRBJ2-5, with 10 bases that match TRBD1. CDR1 is SGHRS and CDR2 is YFSETQ in the germline V gene. This CDR3 is 16 amino acids long. V gave up 4 bases and J gave up 4 bases; unmatched junction bases: 10. CDR3 in DNA: TGCGCCAGCAGCCGCTCGGGACAGGGGAGTACAGAGACCCAGTACTTC. Translation: CASSRSGQGSTETQYF.